This T cell receptor (beta chain) was recovered during a study of technical replicates of blood from several donors. Some clones are missing from TCRdb's copy, which holds only in-frame ones; the method was immunoSEQ multiplex PCR. The sample has 60,000 to 75,000 clones, approximately 87% seen once; the top ten hold 4% to 6.5%. Germline assignment: CDR1 LGHNA and CDR2 YSLEER. V gave up 3 bases and J gave up 4 bases; unmatched junction bases: 5. CDR3 length: 15 residues. The gene calls are TRBV4-3 and TRBJ2-2; 7 nucleotides align to TRBD1. This clonotype originated in a human donor in good health. Some clones in this sample may be carry-over from other donors' samples. The specimen was PBMCs. The CDR3 nucleotides read TGCGCCAGCAGCCAGGGAAGGGGGCTCACCGGGGAGCTGTTTTTT. Protein product: CASSQGRGLTGELFF.